This T cell receptor (beta chain) was sequenced during a study of blood T cell repertoires in COVID-19. Overall study context: Samples taken during acute and convalescent COVID-19 were collected in the United States, Italy and Spain. T cells, B-cell-depleted T cells, or PBMCs provided the cDNA or gDNA that served as material.

Individuals aged about 18 to 100 years were recruited from about two dozen US areas. Exposed volunteers were people who met a COVID-19 case within 2 weeks before study entry. This clone was counted once. Between the trimmed V and J ends, which lost 7 bases and 4 bases, there was a span of 13 bases. Germline assignment: CDR1 SEHNR and CDR2 FQNEAQ (reference sequence). This CDR3 comprises 13 residues. Method: immunoSEQ multiplex PCR; TCRdb's copy keeps in-frame clones and lacks some. The table has about 260,000 clones, more than 80% seen once. Sequenced sample: PBMCs or T cells enriched from blood (not recorded which). This sequence was found in a man aged 50 to 59 who had been exposed to COVID-19. V gene TRBV7-9 combines with J gene TRBJ1-2, with D perhaps matching TRBD1 (5 bases). CDR3 amino acids: CASTLGGGYGYTF. In DNA, the CDR3 is TGTGCCAGCACCCTGGGGGGGGGCTATGGCTACACCTTC.